Sequencing of this TCR beta chain was carried out in a study of radiotherapy plus CTLA-4 blockade in lung cancer. Study outcomes and limitations: After radiotherapy and ipilimumab, tumor-derived clones expanded in peripheral blood.

Germline CDR1 is MNHEY and CDR2 is SMNVEV (reference sequence). The CDR3 sequence is 13 residues long. V was shortened by 4 bases and J by 0 bases, with 6 bases between the two germline ends. As to this clone: No antigen is known for it.

Generated by immunoSEQ multiplex PCR, the TCRdb table keeps only in-frame clones and is missing some. The table has roughly 32,000 clones, 80% to 90% seen once. The clonotype comes from a human donor with non-small cell lung cancer that progressed on radiotherapy plus ipilimumab. V is TRBV27 and J is TRBJ2-5, with no clear D. Sequencing was performed on peripheral blood, taken from a patient treated with radiotherapy plus ipilimumab. CDR3 sequence: CASSWQNQETQYF. In DNA, the CDR3 is TGTGCCAGCAGTTGGCAGAACCAAGAGACCCAGTACTTC.